Listed here are 15 T cell receptor beta chains from one sample, sequenced in a study of T-cell memory formation after mild COVID-19. One entry per CDR3 protein, called by TCRdb with MiXCR from the 5' RACE reads. The sample has about 140,000 distinct CDR3 sequences; less than 25% are singletons. Sample: PBMCs or a T cell subset sorted from them (not recorded which). Receptors originate from an adult woman who had mild COVID-19 (a few samples of this study predate the infection). Cell type and time point are not known.

J is TRBJ2-1 and V is TRBV20-1, with D hard to call. Between the trimmed V and J ends, which lost 3 bases and 0 bases, there was a span of 6 bases. The germline gives CDR1 DFQATT, CDR2 SNEGSKA (reference sequence). CDR3 size: 13 residues. CDR3 nucleotides: TGCAGTGCTAGGTTCTCCTCCTACAATGAGCAGTTCTTC. Its translation: CSARFSSYNEQFF.

This clonotype was recorded a few times. The chain employs TRBV9 and TRBJ2-7; weak D call: TRBD1 (5 bases). The CDR3 has 14 residues. Deletions cut 1 base from V and 2 bases from J, with 10 bases between. CDR1 is SGDLS, CDR2 YYNGEE, per germline. The CDR3 bases are TGTGCCAGCAGCGTAACAGACAGCCCCTACGAGCAGTACTTC. Translation gives CASSVTDSPYEQYF.

The chain has TRBV7-8 and TRBJ2-3; tentative D call: TRBD1 (5 bases). Germline V lookup: CDR1 SGHVS, CDR2 FQNEAQ. V lost 1 base and J 4 bases, leaving 12 bases between the germline ends. The CDR3 covers 15 residues. In DNA, the CDR3 is TGTGCCAGCAGCTTAGTTTATCAGGGTGCAGATACGCAGTATTTT. Amino acid sequence: CASSLVYQGADTQYF.

With regard to this clonotype: One end of the junction varies from germline; a read error may be responsible. The V gene is TRBV7-8, the J gene TRBJ2-1; D possibly uses TRBD1 or TRBD2 (5 bases each). Germline V gene data show CDR1 as SGHVS and CDR2 as FQNEAQ. The CDR3 runs to 13 residues. This CDR3 reads CACSPGTYNEQFF. CDR3 coding DNA: TGTGCCTGCAGCCCGGGGACGTACAATGAGCAGTTCTTC.

This clonotype has a handful of counts. The chain joins TRBV6-1 to TRBJ1-5; D is possibly TRBD1 (6 bases). Trimming pared 2 bases from V and 6 bases from J, leaving 14 bases between. This CDR3 spans 15 amino acids. Germline loops: CDR1 MNHNS, CDR2 SASEGT. The CDR3 DNA reads TGTGCCAGCAGTGAAAAGGGGGAGGGGAGTCAGCCCCAGCATTTT. Its protein product is CASSEKGEGSQPQHF.

The chain joins TRBV12-3 or TRBV12-4 to TRBJ2-2; 7 bases map to TRBD2. The CDR3 extends over 16 amino acids. The junction had 7 bases not matched to a gene; V was cut back by 3 bases and J by 3 bases. CDR3 residues: CASSLGKAGDTGELFF. CDR3 in DNA: TGTGCCAGCAGTTTGGGTAAGGCGGGGGACACCGGGGAGCTGTTTTTT.

This chain joins TRBV5-1 and TRBJ2-1, with 8 positions matching TRBD2. The germline CDR1 and CDR2 sequences are SGHRS and YFSETQ. The CDR3 sequence is 13 residues long. Trimming cost V 2 bases and J 7 bases; bases outside gene matches: 2. CDR3 in amino acids: CASSLRGGNEQFF. CDR3 DNA sequence: TGCGCCAGCAGCTTACGGGGGGGTAATGAGCAGTTCTTC. The full variable domain, its missing parts supplied by reference TRBV5-1 and TRBJ2-1, is KAGVTQTPRYLIKTRGQQVTLSCSPISGHRSVSWYQQTPGQGLQFLFEYFSETQRNKGNFPGRFSGRQFSNSRSEMNVSTLELGDSALYLCASSLRGGNEQFFGPGTRLTVL.

The rearrangement uses TRBV6-1 and TRBJ1-2; D is unclear. The germline CDR1 and CDR2 sequences are MNHNS and SASEGT. V lost 1 base and J 5 bases, leaving 11 bases between the germline ends. CDR3 length: 14 amino acids. CDR3 in amino acids: CASSEVAAGYGYTF. The CDR3 region has the DNA TGTGCCAGCAGTGAAGTAGCAGCCGGGTATGGCTACACCTTC.

The genes are TRBV27 and TRBJ1-1; maybe TRBD1 (6 bases). The V gene's germline CDR1 is MNHEY and CDR2 SMNVEV (reference sequence). CDR3 length: 16 amino acids. Trimming cost V 3 bases and J 5 bases, with 19 bases left between them. The CDR3 region is CASSFIGGMGVTEAFF. As DNA, the CDR3 is TGTGCCAGCAGTTTTATTGGGGGCATGGGAGTGACTGAAGCTTTCTTT.

The CDR3 is CSVLGDWAETQYF. The CDR3 DNA reads as TGCAGCGTGCTCGGGGATTGGGCGGAGACCCAGTACTTC. The gene calls are TRBV29-1 and TRBJ2-5; tentative D call: TRBD2 (5 bases). Germline V gene sequence: CDR1 SQVTM, CDR2 ANQGSEA. Trimming shortened V by 6 bases and J by 5 bases, and 16 bases separated the two germline ends. The CDR3 runs 13 residues.

This clonotype occurred a few times. The chain couples TRBV9 to TRBJ1-6, with 8 bases fitting TRBD1. V gave up 0 bases and J gave up 7 bases; unmatched junction bases: 9. The CDR3 extends over 17 amino acids. CDR1 SGDLS and CDR2 YYNGEE come from the germline V gene. CDR3 protein: CASSVEGTGRRNSPLHF. For the CDR3, the DNA is TGTGCCAGCAGCGTAGAAGGGACAGGCCGTCGCAATTCACCCCTCCACTTT.

The chain employs TRBV15 and TRBJ1-2; D unresolved. The ends were cut back, 1 base at V and 6 bases at J, with 3 bases in the middle. Per the germline V gene, CDR1 is LNHNV and CDR2 is YYDKDF (reference sequence). CDR3 length: 11 residues. The chain's CDR3 is CATSRAHGYTF. Here the CDR3 DNA reads TGTGCCACCAGCAGAGCCCATGGCTACACCTTC.

The rearrangement links TRBV7-2 to TRBJ1-3; 8 bases fit TRBD1. Per the germline V gene, CDR1 is SGHTA and CDR2 is FQGNSA. The CDR3 is 15 residues long. Unmatched junction bases numbered 6, after V lost 6 bases and J lost 2 bases. CDR3 region: CASSDQGATGNTIYF. DNA of the CDR3: TGTGCCAGCAGTGATCAGGGGGCAACTGGAAACACCATATATTTT.

This clonotype was observed a handful of times. CDR3 residues: CSARDRTSSYNSPLHF. CDR3 nucleotide sequence: TGCAGTGCTAGAGATCGAACGAGCTCCTATAATTCACCCCTCCACTTT. The chain combines TRBV20-1 with TRBJ1-6; the D is unclear. CDR3 size: 16 residues. CDR1 DFQATT and CDR2 SNEGSKA come from the germline V gene (reference sequence). V was cut by 0 bases and J by 0 bases, with 9 bases left in between.

The sample holds a few counts of this clonotype. This rearrangement joins TRBV5-1 to TRBJ2-1, with 10 bases aligning to TRBD2. The V and J ends lost 2 bases and 2 bases, in that order; junction bases with no gene match: 10. Germline CDR1 SGHRS, CDR2 YFSETQ. There are 18 residues in the CDR3. CDR3 in DNA: TGCGCCAGCAGCTTTGTACTAGCGGGACTCGGGCCCTACAATGAGCAGTTCTTC. Its translation is CASSFVLAGLGPYNEQFF.